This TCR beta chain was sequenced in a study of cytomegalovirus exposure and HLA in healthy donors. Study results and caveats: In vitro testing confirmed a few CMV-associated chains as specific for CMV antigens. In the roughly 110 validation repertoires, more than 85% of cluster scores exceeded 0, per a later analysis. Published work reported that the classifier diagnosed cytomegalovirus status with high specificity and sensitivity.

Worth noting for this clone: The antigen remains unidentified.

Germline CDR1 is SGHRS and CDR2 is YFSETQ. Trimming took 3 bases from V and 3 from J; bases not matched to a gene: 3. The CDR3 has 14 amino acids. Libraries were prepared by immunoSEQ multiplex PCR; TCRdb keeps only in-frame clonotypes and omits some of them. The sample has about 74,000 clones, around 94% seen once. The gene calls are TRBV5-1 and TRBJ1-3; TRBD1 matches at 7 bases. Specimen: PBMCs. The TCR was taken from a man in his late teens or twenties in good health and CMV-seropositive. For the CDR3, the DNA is TGCGCCAGCAGCTCGAGGGGGCTTGGAAACACCATATATTTT. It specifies CASSSRGLGNTIYF.